One and the same sample provided the 10 T cell receptor beta chains below, sequenced in a study of blood T cells in healthy people across ages. A sample-barcoded 5' primer and a J-beta primer mix were used in a second PCR of roughly 7 to 11 cycles. TCRdb reprocessed the 5' RACE reads with MiXCR, giving one entry per CDR3 protein. The sample has about 380,000 distinct CDR3 sequences, over 45% seen once. Sequences were obtained from blood. These receptors originate from a man aged 55 to 70 in good health.

J is TRBJ2-5 and V is TRBV28, with 11 bases that match TRBD2. The CDR3 consists of 19 residues. Germline CDR1 and CDR2: MDHEN and SYDVKM. V lost 2 bases, J lost 6 bases, and 17 bases stayed unmatched. The CDR3 sequence is CASSLNPGLAGPPLKTQYF. The CDR3 bases are TGTGCCAGCAGTTTAAACCCTGGACTAGCGGGTCCTCCTCTGAAGACCCAGTACTTC.

For this clonotype: A much bigger clone sits one base away, suggesting this may be a read error. The chain carries TRBV20-1 and TRBJ2-7; D not resolved. This CDR3 contains 14 residues. The germline CDR1 and CDR2 sequences are DFQATT and SNEGSKA (reference sequence). The V end was cut by 0 bases, the J end by 7 bases, with 16 bases between. The DNA of the CDR3 is TGCAGTGCTAGAGATAGGTACGGCAACAATGAGCAGTACTTC. It translates to CSARDRYGNNEQYF.

This clonotype was seen more than once but under ten times. V usage is TRBV20-1 and J usage is TRBJ1-2, with 8 positions matching TRBD1. This CDR3 region has 10 residues. Looked up from germline, CDR1 is DFQATT and CDR2 is SNEGSKA (reference sequence). V was clipped by 5 bases and J by 8 bases; unmatched bases: 1. CDR3 region: CSAGQGGYTF. In DNA form, the CDR3 reads TGCAGTGCTGGACAGGGAGGCTACACCTTC.

With respect to this clonotype: The junction does not match germline at one end; this may be a read error. The chain has TRBV6-4 and TRBJ2-1; D unresolved. The length of the CDR3 is 13 residues. Germline loops: CDR1 MRHNA, CDR2 SNTAGT. The CDR3 loop reads CASSGYPYSEQFF. CDR3 sequence (DNA): TGTGCCAGCAGTGGTTATCCCTACAGTGAGCAGTTCTTC.

This clonotype was detected a few times. The chain carries TRBV20-1 and TRBJ2-7; the D call may be TRBD1 or TRBD2 (6 bases each). V dropped 3 bases and J dropped 2 bases, with 14 bases sitting between them. The V gene's germline CDR1 is DFQATT and CDR2 SNEGSKA (reference sequence). CDR3 size: 14 residues. The CDR3 nucleotides are TGCAGTGCTAGGGGGGGACACTCCCCCTACGAGCAGTACTTC. It specifies CSARGGHSPYEQYF.

The V gene is TRBV21-1, the J gene TRBJ1-2. TRBV21-1 is deemed a pseudogene. CDR3 length: 13 residues. DNA for the CDR3: TGTGCCACCCGTGCAGGAATTAGGGATGGCTACACCTTC. This encodes CATRAGIRDGYTF.

V and J are TRBV2 and TRBJ2-1; no definite D call. The J call may be faulty, since TRBJ2-7 better matches the DNA end. This CDR3 has 15 residues. CDR1 SNHLY and CDR2 FYNNEI come from the germline V gene. The CDR3 nucleotides are TGTGCCAGCCGCTCCGGGCCCCTCTCCTACAATGAGCAGTACTTC. It codes for CASRSGPLSYNEQYF.

The rearrangement joins TRBV20-1 to TRBJ2-5; D perhaps matches TRBD1 (6 bases). Trimming removed 4 bases from V and 5 bases from J, with 17 bases in between. The CDR3 runs to 14 residues. Per germline, CDR1 DFQATT and CDR2 SNEGSKA (reference sequence). For the CDR3, the DNA is TGCAGTGCTACGCCGGGACAAAATAGGGAGACCCAGTACTTC. Amino acids: CSATPGQNRETQYF.

Notes on this clonotype: Just one base apart from a much larger clone, this may be a read error. V is TRBV20-1 and J is TRBJ2-5, with 8 bases lining up with TRBD2. This CDR3 spans 15 amino acids. CDR1 and CDR2 (germline): DFQATT, SNEGSKA (reference sequence). V shed 3 bases and J 13 bases; nucleotides not matched to a gene: 19. The DNA for the CDR3 is TGCAGTGCTAGGTCCGGGGGGGGGCTATACAATGAGCTGTACTTC. Amino acid sequence: CSARSGGGLYNELYF.

This clonotype occurred a few times. The chain is built from TRBV20-1 and TRBJ2-5, with D tentatively TRBD2 (6 bases). CDR3 length: 15 amino acids. Germline V gene lookup returns CDR1 DFQATT and CDR2 SNEGSKA (reference sequence). V lost 4 bases to trimming and J lost 5 bases, with 20 bases between them. The CDR3, as DNA: TGCAGTGCTAAGTACCCGGTGGGGGGTTTTGAGACCCAGTACTTC. Its protein is CSAKYPVGGFETQYF.